These T cell receptor beta chains were read from a single sample in a study of shared clonotypes between healthy human individuals. Only in-frame clones appear in the TCRdb table, and some are missing; sequencing was by immunoSEQ multiplex PCR. This table has roughly 700,000 clones, approximately 79% appearing once. The sequenced sample consisted of memory CD4+ T cells sorted from blood. These receptors were collected from a woman in her 30s in good health. Each CDR3 is given with its conserved first and last residue. D genes are given only for firm matches. Clone size is stated in some rows and not others, as once, few, many or a class when expanded.

v_call	j_call	cdr3_length	clone_size	d_call	cdr3_aa	cdr3_nt
TRBV9	TRBJ2-7	14	.	.	CASSVDGSTYEQYF	TGTGCCAGCAGCGTAGATGGGAGCACCTACGAGCAGTACTTC
TRBV7-8	TRBJ1-2	13	.	.	CASSTSTVYGYTF	TGTGCCAGCAGCACATCGACAGTTTATGGCTACACCTTC
TRBV19	TRBJ1-5	16	.	TRBD1	CASSMLETGGIQPQHF	TGTGCCAGTAGTATGTTGGAGACAGGGGGTATACAGCCCCAGCATTTT
TRBV5-1	TRBJ1-4	13	.	.	CASRILASEKLFF	TGCGCCAGCAGAATCCTAGCCTCCGAAAAACTGTTTTTT
TRBV11-2	TRBJ2-3	18	.	TRBD2	CASSLGASGTSGTDTQYF	TGTGCCAGCAGCTTAGGGGCTAGCGGGACGTCGGGGACAGATACGCAGTATTTT
TRBV2	TRBJ2-1	15	.	TRBD1	CASAELQGAYNEQFF	TGTGCCAGCGCCGAGTTGCAGGGGGCGTACAATGAGCAGTTCTTC
TRBV5-1	TRBJ2-1	15	.	.	CASSLAHNVYNEQFF	TGCGCCAGCAGCCTGGCTCACAACGTATACAATGAGCAGTTCTTC
TRBV2	TRBJ2-7	12	.	.	CASNLPHYEQYF	TGTGCCAGCAATTTACCTCACTACGAGCAGTACTTC
TRBV5-1	TRBJ2-1	13	few	.	CASSLTSLEEQFF	TGCGCCAGCAGCTTGACTAGCCTAGAAGAGCAGTTCTTC
TRBV5-1	TRBJ2-5	11	.	.	CASSSQETQYF	TGCGCCAGCAGCAGTCAAGAGACCCAGTACTTC
TRBV2	TRBJ2-7	14	.	.	CASSFSDITYEQYF	TGTGCCAGCAGCTTTTCGGACATTACCTACGAGCAGTACTTC
TRBV27	TRBJ2-5	12	once	.	CASRGDSETQYF	TGTGCCAGCAGAGGGGACTCAGAGACCCAGTACTTC
TRBV6-1	TRBJ2-7	13	few	.	CASSDGPTYEQYF	TGTGCCAGCAGTGACGGCCCGACCTACGAGCAGTACTTC
TRBV25-1	TRBJ2-3	16	.	TRBD1	CASSPLTGISTDTQYF	TGTGCCAGCAGCCCCCTGACAGGGATCAGCACAGATACGCAGTATTTT
TRBV5-4	TRBJ2-5	18	.	TRBD2	CASSLGLAGVGRQETQYF	TGTGCCAGCAGCTTGGGACTAGCGGGAGTGGGGAGGCAAGAGACCCAGTACTTC
TRBV7-2	TRBJ2-4	15	.	.	CASSPYGPADNIQYF	TGTGCCAGCAGCCCCTATGGGCCGGCGGATAACATTCAGTACTTC
TRBV4-1	TRBJ1-5	14	.	TRBD1	CASSQGQGLKPQHF	TGCGCCAGCAGCCAAGGACAGGGACTCAAGCCCCAGCATTTT
TRBV2	TRBJ1-5	18	.	.	CASSASFRLERINQPQHF	TGTGCCAGCAGTGCTTCCTTTCGACTTGAAAGGATAAATCAGCCCCAGCATTTT
TRBV30	TRBJ2-1	14	.	.	CAWSPSGSYNEQFF	TGTGCCTGGAGTCCAAGCGGCTCCTACAATGAGCAGTTCTTC
TRBV5-4	TRBJ1-5	14	.	TRBD1	CASSLQGANQPQHF	TGTGCCAGCAGCTTGCAGGGGGCCAATCAGCCCCAGCATTTT